Listed here are 24 T cell receptor beta chains from one sample, sequenced in a study of shared clonotypes between healthy human individuals. CD45RO-negative, CCR7-selected cells formed the naive CD8 fraction, which excluded terminally differentiated effector memory CD45RA+ cells. TCRdb's table, derived via immunoSEQ multiplex PCR, lists solely in-frame clones and lacks some. This sample carries around 2,000,000 clones, roughly 91% of them seen once, and the ten largest clones take roughly 1.7%. Source material: naive CD8+ T cells from PBMCs. These receptors were taken from a young man in good health. Some clones in this sample may be carry-over from other donors' samples.

This sequence joins TRBV5-4 and TRBJ2-1; the D gene is possibly TRBD2 (6 bases). Germline V gene sequence: CDR1 SGHNT, CDR2 YYREEE (reference sequence). V was pared by 6 bases and J by 7 bases, with 23 bases between. The CDR3 is made up of 16 amino acids. CDR3 region: CASNKPGEELMNEQFF. CDR3 in DNA: TGTGCCAGCAACAAACCGGGGGAGGAGTTAATGAATGAGCAGTTCTTC.

V and J are TRBV30 and TRBJ1-6, with a possible D match to TRBD1 (5 bases). This CDR3 spans 13 amino acids. The germline V gene has CDR1 GTSNPN and CDR2 SVGIG (reference sequence). Trimming removed 2 bases at V and 5 bases at J, with 7 bases between. The CDR3 sequence: CAWSLQDNSPLHF. The CDR3 DNA sequence: TGTGCCTGGAGTTTACAGGATAATTCACCCCTCCACTTT.

This clone has just one count. J is TRBJ1-2 and V is TRBV27; a weak D match, TRBD1 (5 bases). Germline CDR1 and CDR2: MNHEY and SMNVEV (reference sequence). Trimming took off 5 bases at V and 6 bases at J, with 16 bases between the two ends. There are 14 residues in the CDR3. The CDR3 sequence is CASSTLGGTHGYTF. The CDR3 DNA reads TGTGCCAGCAGTACCCTGGGGGGGACGCATGGCTACACCTTC.

This sequence joins TRBV14 and TRBJ2-5; 8 nucleotides line up with TRBD2. There are 14 residues in the CDR3. Trimming removed 4 bases from V and 5 bases from J; junction bases left unmatched: 6. Germline-derived CDR1 and CDR2 are SGHDN and FVKESK. The CDR3 is CASSRGLAGETQYF. CDR3 nucleotides: TGTGCCAGCAGCCGGGGATTAGCGGGGGAGACCCAGTACTTC.

The chain recombines TRBV9 with TRBJ2-1; 9 bases are a match to TRBD2. The CDR3 totals 15 residues. Germline loops: CDR1 SGDLS, CDR2 YYNGEE. J lost 9 bases, V lost 0 bases, and 7 bases had no gene match. The CDR3 DNA reads as TGTGCCAGCAGCGTAGCGGCGGGAGGGCCACGTGAGCAGTTCTTC. This encodes CASSVAAGGPREQFF. Using reference TRBV9 and TRBJ2-1 for the parts outside the CDR3, the full variable domain is DSGVTQTPKHLITATGQRVTLRCSPRSGDLSVYWYQQSLDQGLQFLIQYYNGEERAKGNILERFSAQQFPDLHSELNLSSLELGDSALYFCASSVAAGGPREQFFGPGTRLTVL.

V gene TRBV10-3 combines with J gene TRBJ2-1, with TRBD2 as a possible D gene (6 bases). Per germline, CDR1 ENHRY and CDR2 SYGVKD. The CDR3 loop spans 14 amino acids. V was shortened by 5 bases and J by 5 bases, with 13 bases between the two germline ends. The CDR3 DNA sequence: TGTGCCATCAGTCCCGGTCGGGGGAACAATGAGCAGTTCTTC. Protein sequence: CAISPGRGNNEQFF.

This chain joins TRBV4-1 and TRBJ2-1; the match to TRBD2 covers 7 bases. J lost 0 bases, V lost 1 base, and 12 bases had no gene match. The length of the CDR3 is 19 residues. Per the germline V gene, CDR1 is MGHRA and CDR2 is YSYEKL. CDR3 bases: TGCGCCAGCAGCCAAGTCGGAGCGGGACTTGTAAGCTCCTACAATGAGCAGTTCTTC. The encoded protein is CASSQVGAGLVSSYNEQFF.

This chain uses TRBV5-4 with TRBJ2-5; 10 bases fit TRBD2. CDR1 and CDR2 (germline): SGHNT, YYREEE (reference sequence). V was pared by 2 bases and J by 5 bases, with 9 bases of the junction left unmatched. The CDR3 contains 16 residues. The CDR3 protein is CASSLLPGLALETQYF. DNA for the CDR3: TGTGCCAGCAGCTTACTTCCGGGACTAGCGTTGGAGACCCAGTACTTC.

The chain employs TRBV4-1 and TRBJ1-1; D gene unclear. The CDR3 consists of 12 residues. In germline, CDR1 is MGHRA, CDR2 YSYEKL. V was pared by 3 bases and J by 1 base, with 3 bases between. The CDR3 sequence is CASSQPNTEAFF. The DNA for the CDR3 is TGCGCCAGCAGCCAGCCGAACACTGAAGCTTTCTTT.

The chain links TRBV19 to TRBJ1-2, with 9 nucleotides matching TRBD1. Germline lookup yields CDR1 LNHDA and CDR2 SQIVND (reference sequence). V was clipped by 5 bases and J by 4 bases; unmatched bases: 11. CDR3 length equals 16 residues. The CDR3 is CASSLGGQGFGYGYTF. CDR3 nucleotide sequence: TGTGCCAGTAGTTTGGGGGGACAGGGATTCGGCTATGGCTACACCTTC.

The chain combines TRBV10-3 with TRBJ2-5; 8 bases are shared with TRBD1. This CDR3 spans 15 amino acids. Germline CDR1 reads ENHRY; CDR2 reads SYGVKD. J lost 4 bases, V lost 3 bases, and 7 bases had no gene match. The CDR3 sequence: CAISDGQGEAETQYF. CDR3 nucleotides: TGTGCCATCAGTGATGGACAGGGAGAGGCAGAGACCCAGTACTTC.

The chain links TRBV2 to TRBJ2-7, with no clear D. Trimming stripped 1 base from V and 2 bases from J, with 6 bases between. Germline V gives CDR1 SNHLY, CDR2 FYNNEI. The CDR3 is 13 residues long. The CDR3: CASSEDIAYEQYF. CDR3 DNA sequence: TGTGCCAGCAGTGAAGACATAGCCTACGAGCAGTACTTC.

This chain uses TRBV6-5 with TRBJ2-7; D gene uncertain. V lost 3 bases and J 5 bases, leaving 14 bases between the germline ends. The CDR3 contains 14 residues. The V gene's germline CDR1 is MNHEY and CDR2 SVGAGI. This CDR3 reads CASSYRASSHEQYF. The CDR3 coding sequence is TGTGCCAGCAGTTATAGGGCTAGTTCCCACGAGCAGTACTTC.

This clone was seen a single time. The V call is TRBV29-1, the J call TRBJ2-6; D is perhaps TRBD1 (5 bases). The ends were cut back, 2 bases at V and 0 bases at J, with 17 bases in the middle. Germline values: CDR1 SQVTM, CDR2 ANQGSEA. The length of the CDR3 is 18 residues. The CDR3 DNA sequence: TGCAGCGTTGAATGGAGAGCGACAGAAGCCTCTGGGGCCAACGTCCTGACTTTC. This translates into CSVEWRATEASGANVLTF.

V gene TRBV29-1 combines with J gene TRBJ2-1; 11 bases fit TRBD2. Germline-derived CDR1 and CDR2 are SQVTM and ANQGSEA. Germline trimming cut 6 bases from V and 1 base from J; bases unmatched to any gene: 8. The CDR3 covers 16 residues. The CDR3 protein is CSVPGLAGRSYNEQFF. Written as DNA, the CDR3 is TGCAGCGTCCCCGGACTAGCGGGCCGATCCTACAATGAGCAGTTCTTC.

V usage is TRBV27 and J usage is TRBJ1-2, with TRBD1 as a possible D gene (5 bases). This CDR3 contains 17 residues. V was pared by 7 bases and J by 1 base, with 22 bases between. CDR1 is MNHEY and CDR2 is SMNVEV in the germline V gene (reference sequence). CDR3 nucleotides: TGTGCCAGCACCCCTCTACACCGGGGGGGAGTTAACTATGGCTACACCTTC. Residues: CASTPLHRGGVNYGYTF.

A word on this clone: Distinct nucleotide sequences in the sample also encode this CDR3. CDR3 coding DNA: TGCGCCAGCAGCCAAGGGAGCGGGTCCTACGAGCAGTACTTC. It is translated as CASSQGSGSYEQYF. The chain links TRBV4-3 to TRBJ2-7, with D possibly being TRBD2 (6 bases). Germline V lookup: CDR1 LGHNA, CDR2 YSLEER. The CDR3 covers 14 residues. The ends were cut back, 1 base at V and 1 base at J, with 8 bases in the middle.

V and J are TRBV27 and TRBJ2-7, with 13 bases matching TRBD2. Germline CDR1 MNHEY, CDR2 SMNVEV (reference sequence). The J segment lost 5 bases and the V segment lost 2 bases, leaving 3 bases of the junction unmatched. The CDR3 runs 15 residues. Written as DNA, the CDR3 is TGTGCCAGCAGTTTAGGGACTAGCGGGATAAACGAGCAGTACTTC. Its protein product is CASSLGTSGINEQYF.

The V call is TRBV28, the J call TRBJ1-1; TRBD1 aligns across 10 bases. The germline V gene has CDR1 MDHEN and CDR2 SYDVKM. This CDR3 comprises 16 residues. V was pared by 8 bases and J by 0 bases, with 9 bases of the junction left unmatched. The CDR3 here is CASQQGTGELNTEAFF. CDR3 in DNA: TGTGCCAGCCAACAAGGGACAGGGGAACTGAACACTGAAGCTTTCTTT. The variable domain in full, completed from reference TRBV28 and TRBJ1-1, reads DVKVTQSSRYLVKRTGEKVFLECVQDMDHENMFWYRQDPGLGLRLIYFSYDVKMKEKGDIPEGYSVSREKKERFSLILESASTNQTSMYLCASQQGTGELNTEAFFGQGTRLTVV.

This clone showed up just a few times. This rearrangement joins TRBV2 to TRBJ1-3; TRBD1 aligns across 8 bases. The trim removed 5 bases at V and 0 bases at J, leaving 9 bases unmatched. Germline lookup yields CDR1 SNHLY and CDR2 FYNNEI. This CDR3 is built from 17 residues. DNA for the CDR3: TGTGCCAGCAGTTCCACAGGGGGAATTTTCTCTGGAAACACCATATATTTT. This codes for CASSSTGGIFSGNTIYF.

The chain joins TRBV7-9 to TRBJ2-7; 8 bases line up with TRBD2. CDR3 size: 18 residues. The trim removed 4 bases at V and 2 bases at J, leaving 16 bases unmatched. CDR1 and CDR2 (germline): SEHNR, FQNEAQ (reference sequence). As DNA, the CDR3 is TGTGCCAGCAGCTCCCCCCAATCGGGAGGGCCACAGCCCTACGAGCAGTACTTC. It codes for CASSSPQSGGPQPYEQYF.

This CDR3 reads CASSLGTLYEQYF. CDR3 DNA sequence: TGTGCCAGCAGCTTGGGGACACTCTACGAGCAGTACTTC. The chain is built from TRBV5-6 and TRBJ2-7, with D possibly TRBD1 on 5 matching bases. V lost 0 bases, J lost 3 bases, and 7 bases lay in between. The CDR3 is 13 residues long. Germline lookup yields CDR1 SGHDT and CDR2 YYEEEE.

The gene calls are TRBV19 and TRBJ1-4; no clear D. Germline CDR1 reads LNHDA; CDR2 reads SQIVND (reference sequence). V lost 2 bases and J 5 bases, leaving 9 bases between the germline ends. The CDR3 runs 14 residues. For the CDR3, the DNA is TGTGCCAGTAGTATAATTTGGCCAAATGAAAAACTGTTTTTT. Its translation: CASSIIWPNEKLFF.

The V call is TRBV28, the J call TRBJ1-4; D possibly corresponds to TRBD1 (6 bases). Germline CDR1 is MDHEN and CDR2 is SYDVKM. Trimming removed 7 bases at V and 0 bases at J, with 24 bases between. This CDR3 contains 19 residues. Here the CDR3 DNA reads TGTGCCAGCAACCCTCTTGGGAGAACAGGGTTTACAACTAATGAAAAACTGTTTTTT. This translates into CASNPLGRTGFTTNEKLFF.